These 25 T cell receptor beta chains originate from one sample sequenced in a study of blood T cell repertoires in COVID-19. Profiling relied on immunoSEQ multiplex PCR, and the TCRdb table lists in-frame clones only, not all of them. The sample lists about 280,000 clones; approximately 82% were seen once. The sequencing input was PBMCs or T cells enriched from blood (not recorded which). These receptors all come from a man aged 40-49 years who had been exposed to COVID-19.

The chain has TRBV27 and TRBJ1-5; tentative D call: TRBD1 (5 bases). The ends were cut back, 8 bases at V and 5 bases at J, with 22 bases in the middle. This CDR3 spans 16 amino acids. Germline V gene lookup returns CDR1 MNHEY and CDR2 SMNVEV (reference sequence). In nucleotides, the CDR3 is TGTGCCAGCTCCCAAGGGGCGGGACGGCGACATCAGCCCCAGCATTTT. Residues: CASSQGAGRRHQPQHF.

J is TRBJ1-6 and V is TRBV20-1; TRBD1 aligns across 8 bases. With 4 bases clipped from V and 7 bases from J, the junction kept 6 bases outside the gene matches. The CDR3 is 14 amino acids. Germline-derived CDR1 and CDR2 are DFQATT and SNEGSKA (reference sequence). CDR3: CSANEGQANSPLHF. As DNA, the CDR3 is TGCAGTGCTAATGAGGGACAGGCCAATTCACCCCTCCACTTT.

The rearrangement links TRBV19 to TRBJ2-1, with 10 nucleotides matching TRBD2. Germline V gene data show CDR1 as LNHDA and CDR2 as SQIVND (reference sequence). V lost 4 bases, J lost 6 bases, and 21 bases stayed unmatched. The CDR3 has 20 residues. DNA of the CDR3: TGTGCCAGTAGTAAGGCACTAGCGGGACACCTCCAGGACCCAGGCAATGAGCAGTTCTTC. Amino acids: CASSKALAGHLQDPGNEQFF.

The rearrangement joins TRBV30 to TRBJ2-6; 8 bases fit TRBD1. V was clipped by 1 base and J by 3 bases; unmatched bases: 8. The CDR3 totals 17 residues. Germline V gene lookup returns CDR1 GTSNPN and CDR2 SVGIG (reference sequence). The chain's CDR3 is CAWSGTGGIYGANVLTF. The CDR3 DNA reads TGTGCCTGGAGTGGAACAGGGGGTATATATGGGGCCAACGTCCTGACTTTC.

The rearrangement links TRBV21-1 to TRBJ2-1; whether TRBD2, the table's D call, matches the DNA was not checked. TRBV21-1 is flagged as a pseudogene. CDR3 size: 14 residues. CDR3: CASSLAGVDNEQFF. In DNA, the CDR3 is TGTGCCAGCAGCTTAGCGGGAGTAGACAATGAGCAGTTCTTC.

The chain recombines TRBV19 with TRBJ2-5, with D perhaps TRBD2 (6 bases). CDR3 length equals 14 residues. The V end was cut by 5 bases, the J end by 4 bases, with 14 bases between. Per the germline V gene, CDR1 is LNHDA and CDR2 is SQIVND (reference sequence). CDR3 DNA: TGTGCCAGTAGTCCGGGAGTGGGGGGAGAGACCCAGTACTTC. Its translation: CASSPGVGGETQYF.

This chain uses TRBV15 with TRBJ2-1; possibly TRBD1 for D (6 bases). This CDR3 has 16 residues. Germline V gives CDR1 LNHNV, CDR2 YYDKDF (reference sequence). The V gene lost 0 bases and the J gene lost 7 bases, with 16 bases spanning the gap. The CDR3 loop is CATSRDHPGASNEQFF. The CDR3 bases are TGTGCCACCAGCAGAGATCACCCAGGGGCCTCGAATGAGCAGTTCTTC.

This sequence joins TRBV7-8 and TRBJ1-6, with TRBD1 identical over 9 bases. The V segment lost 2 bases and the J segment 8 bases; nucleotides outside the gene matches: 10. The CDR3 contains 17 residues. Germline V gene data show CDR1 as SGHVS and CDR2 as FQNEAQ. DNA of the CDR3: TGTGCCAGCAGCTTATACACACCGACAGGGGGGGATTCACCCCTCCACTTT. Translation gives CASSLYTPTGGDSPLHF.

The rearrangement uses TRBV12-3 or TRBV12-4 and TRBJ2-2, with TRBD1 as a possible D gene (5 bases). The CDR3 extends over 11 amino acids. Trimming pared 5 bases from V and 9 bases from J, leaving 7 bases between. The CDR3: CASSAGRELFF. The CDR3 DNA sequence: TGTGCCAGCAGTGCAGGGAGGGAGCTGTTTTTT.

This chain links TRBV11-2 with TRBJ2-3, with 8 bases identical to TRBD2. The length of the CDR3 is 15 residues. V was clipped by 5 bases and J by 6 bases; unmatched bases: 10. The germline V gene has CDR1 SGHAT and CDR2 FQNNGV. The CDR3 DNA reads TGTGCCAGCAGCGTAGGGGAGCGGGGGAGGGATACGCAGTATTTT. It translates to CASSVGERGRDTQYF.

The chain has TRBV11-2 and TRBJ2-7; a weak D match, TRBD1 (7 bases). The germline CDR1 and CDR2 sequences are SGHAT and FQNNGV. This CDR3 region has 13 residues. Deletions cut 9 bases from V and 1 base from J, with 13 bases between. Written as DNA, the CDR3 is TGTGCCAGGGGGGGACAGCGATCCTACGAGCAGTACTTC. This gives the protein CARGGQRSYEQYF.

V is TRBV30 and J is TRBJ1-1; no definite D call. Trimming removed 8 bases at V and 4 bases at J, with 11 bases between. The CDR3 runs 11 residues. Germline V gene sequence: CDR1 GTSNPN, CDR2 SVGIG (reference sequence). The CDR3 region is CASFRGTEAFF. CDR3 in DNA: TGTGCCAGTTTTCGGGGCACTGAAGCTTTCTTT.

The chain carries TRBV10-1 and TRBJ2-6; 9 bases map to TRBD1. The length of the CDR3 is 19 residues. CDR1 and CDR2 (germline): WNHNN, SYGVQD (reference sequence). Trimming removed 6 bases from V and 1 base from J; junction bases left unmatched: 13. CDR3 protein: CASSNAPGQGSSGANVLTF. The CDR3 nucleotides are TGCGCCAGCAGCAACGCCCCGGGACAGGGTTCTTCTGGGGCCAACGTCCTGACTTTC.

This sequence joins TRBV7-2 and TRBJ1-4; weak D call: TRBD1 (6 bases). Trimming cost V 6 bases and J 8 bases, with 22 bases left between them. This CDR3 has 16 residues. Germline values: CDR1 SGHTA, CDR2 FQGNSA. CDR3 residues: CASRVGLQGGSEKLFF. CDR3 coding DNA: TGTGCCAGCAGGGTGGGATTACAGGGTGGATCGGAAAAACTGTTTTTT. The entire variable domain, with the rest obtained from reference TRBV7-2 and TRBJ1-4, is as follows: GAGVSQSPSNKVTEKGKDVELRCDPISGHTALYWYRQSLGQGLEFLIYFQGNSAPDKSGLPSDRFSAERTGGSVSTLTIQRTQQEDSAVYLCASRVGLQGGSEKLFFGSGTQLSVL.

The chain employs TRBV7-8 and TRBJ2-3; 8 bases align to TRBD2. J lost 3 bases, V lost 2 bases, and 7 bases had no gene match. The CDR3 loop spans 16 amino acids. The V gene's germline CDR1 is SGHVS and CDR2 FQNEAQ. The CDR3 region has the DNA TGTGCCAGCAGCTTACGGAGCGGGAGTAGTACAGATACGCAGTATTTT. Its protein is CASSLRSGSSTDTQYF.

The V and J genes are TRBV11-2 and TRBJ1-4; a possible D gene is TRBD1 (6 bases). Trimming cost V 8 bases and J 0 bases, with 7 bases left between them. CDR1 is SGHAT, CDR2 FQNNGV, per germline. The CDR3 consists of 13 residues. The CDR3 nucleotides are TGTGCCAGCCACAGGGCAACTAATGAAAAACTGTTTTTT. As protein: CASHRATNEKLFF.

Of note for this clone: A far more abundant clone sits one base away, making this likely a read error. This CDR3 is CASRGQGSSPLHF. The CDR3 DNA sequence: TGTGCCAGCAGGGGACAGGGGAGTTCACCCCTCCACTTT. V usage is TRBV14 and J usage is TRBJ1-6; TRBD1 agrees at 10 bases. The CDR3 has 13 amino acids. V shed 6 bases and J 9 bases; nucleotides not matched to a gene: 2. From germline, CDR1 is SGHDN and CDR2 FVKESK.

This clone was counted only a few times. The chain couples TRBV7-3 to TRBJ2-6, with D possibly being TRBD2 (6 bases). In germline, CDR1 is SGHTA, CDR2 FQGTGA. With 5 bases removed from V and 0 bases from J, the gap between germline ends came to 8 bases. The CDR3 is 15 amino acids. CDR3 region: CASSMGGSGANVLTF. In DNA, the CDR3 is TGTGCCAGCAGCATGGGAGGCTCTGGGGCCAACGTCCTGACTTTC.

V gene TRBV6-5 combines with J gene TRBJ1-1; D uncertain. CDR1 and CDR2 (germline): MNHEY, SVGAGI. Trimming took 6 bases from V and 7 from J, leaving 9 bases between them. The CDR3 loop spans 11 amino acids. The CDR3 DNA sequence: TGTGCCAGCAGGATGGTAGTTGAAGCTTTCTTT. Protein: CASRMVVEAFF.

The V call is TRBV3-1 (or the pseudogene TRBV3-2), the J call TRBJ2-1; D unclear. V lost 1 base and J 0 bases, leaving 7 bases between the germline ends. This CDR3 is built from 15 residues. Germline V gene sequence: CDR1 LGHDT, CDR2 YNNKEL (reference sequence). CDR3 protein: CASSQGYSSYNEQFF. DNA for the CDR3: TGTGCCAGCAGCCAAGGGTACAGCTCCTACAATGAGCAGTTCTTC.

The chain employs TRBV19 and TRBJ2-3; tentative D call: TRBD1 (5 bases). Trimming pared 1 base from V and 6 bases from J, leaving 17 bases between. The germline V gene encodes CDR1 LNHDA and CDR2 SQIVND (reference sequence). The CDR3 extends over 16 amino acids. Written as DNA, the CDR3 is TGTGCCAGTAGTATAGGTGTCGGACACCCTTTGGATACGCAGTATTTT. The encoded protein is CASSIGVGHPLDTQYF.

V gene TRBV30 combines with J gene TRBJ2-4; D remains unclear. From germline, CDR1 is GTSNPN and CDR2 SVGIG (reference sequence). The ends were cut back, 4 bases at V and 0 bases at J, with 7 bases in the middle. The CDR3 is made up of 13 amino acids. The CDR3 reads CAWIEIAKNIQYF. The CDR3 nucleotides read TGTGCCTGGATAGAGATAGCCAAAAACATTCAGTACTTC.

The rearrangement joins TRBV6-6 to TRBJ2-7; 11 bases are a match to TRBD2. The CDR3 length is 12 residues. The germline CDR1 and CDR2 sequences are MNHNY and SVGAGI (reference sequence). V lost 8 bases and J lost 3; bases outside the gene matches: 0. This CDR3 reads CASGTSGYEQYF. The CDR3 DNA follows: TGTGCCAGCGGGACTAGCGGCTACGAGCAGTACTTC.

The rearrangement links TRBV2 to TRBJ1-4, with unresolved D. The V and J ends lost 5 bases and 4 bases respectively, with 2 bases between them. Germline CDR1 reads SNHLY; CDR2 reads FYNNEI. The CDR3 covers 11 residues. The CDR3 DNA follows: TGTGCCAGCAGTCGTAATGAAAAACTGTTTTTT. It yields the protein CASSRNEKLFF. Full variable domain (outside the CDR3, taken from reference TRBV2 and TRBJ1-4): EPEVTQTPSHQVTQMGQEVILRCVPISNHLYFYWYRQILGQKVEFLVSFYNNEISEKSEIFDDQFSVERPDGSNFTLKIRSTKLEDSAMYFCASSRNEKLFFGSGTQLSVL.

The V call is TRBV5-4, the J call TRBJ2-1; 8 bases agree with TRBD2. Losses at the gene ends were 4 bases for V and 2 bases for J; bases not matched to a gene: 14. CDR1 and CDR2 from the germline V gene are SGHNT and YYREEE (reference sequence). This CDR3 is built from 18 residues. CDR3 coding DNA: TGTGCCAGCAGCCCAAGAAGGTTACTAGCGGCTACCTACAATGAGCAGTTCTTC. Its protein is CASSPRRLLAATYNEQFF.